Listed below are T cell receptor beta chains from one sample, sequenced in a study of T-cell reconstitution after alpha-beta-depleted transplantation in children. Each CDR3 protein is one row after TCRdb ran MiXCR on the PCR reads. The data contain around 45,000 distinct CDR3 sequences, around half of them singletons. The starting material was peripheral blood, obtained before TCRalphabeta/CD19-depleted stem cell transplant. These receptors came from a boy younger than two with SCID, due to receive a stem cell transplant. Both conserved end residues are trimmed from each CDR3.

j_call v_call cdr3_aa
TRBJ2-2 TRBV28 ASSFPKQGAATGELF
TRBJ2-7 TRBV20-1 SAPKRGTGTYEQY
TRBJ1-6 TRBV6-5 ASTDGGLLH
TRBJ2-3 TRBV6-5 ASSYSSPSDTQY
TRBJ2-2 TRBV7-2 ASSPPLALAGELF
TRBJ2-3 TRBV5-1 ASSLTSGLSTDTQY
TRBJ2-7 TRBV6-5 ASSYGSQGAYEQY
TRBJ2-1 TRBV7-2 ASSLSGTGSVVEQF
TRBJ2-1 TRBV4-3 ASSQQLFREQF
TRBJ1-5 TRBV20-1 SARDGLRPQH
TRBJ1-2 TRBV6-1 ASRGTALNGYT
TRBJ2-3 TRBV6-1 ASSPTYTLDTQY
TRBJ2-7 TRBV7-9 ASSARNEQY
TRBJ2-3 TRBV20-1 SARSPGQGATDTQY
TRBJ2-3 TRBV7-2 ASSLLAGGPGTDTQY
TRBJ2-7 TRBV7-2 ASSFGTPHSYEQY
TRBJ2-5 TRBV5-1 ASSLMGHQETQY
TRBJ2-7 TRBV7-2 ASSSRGRKYEQY
TRBJ2-1 TRBV7-9 ASSPAQFRQF
TRBJ2-3 TRBV7-2 ASSFLAPGDTQY
TRBJ2-1 TRBV29-1 SVGAGGASYNEQF
TRBJ2-7 TRBV6-1 ASSEGPEAYEQY
TRBJ2-5 TRBV7-9 ASSLLGGESQY
TRBJ2-5 TRBV11-1 ASSPTTGKGGETQY
TRBJ2-1 TRBV6-1 ASSTGGPSSYNEQF
TRBJ2-1 TRBV5-4 ASSRAGTVYNEQF
TRBJ2-5 TRBV27 ASSFIHQETQY
TRBJ2-1 TRBV5-1 ASSSRDRVYNEQF
TRBJ2-6 TRBV3-1 ASGGGEANVLT
TRBJ2-3 TRBV4-3 ASSQDSGGTLGTDTQY
TRBJ2-2 TRBV15 ATSRDPKGYTGTGELF
TRBJ2-2 TRBV24-1 ATSGQGDTGELF
TRBJ2-5 TRBV7-2 ASSRRVETQY
TRBJ2-2 TRBV5-1 ASSRSGQPNTGELF
TRBJ2-3 TRBV5-1 ASSYVSGASTDTQY
TRBJ1-1 TRBV4-1 ASSLWRDAEAF
TRBJ2-2 TRBV6-4 ASSDSGTANTGELF
TRBJ2-7 TRBV12-3/TRBV12-4 ASSFQGLTYEQY
TRBJ2-7 TRBV20-1 SARGDTGTSLPYEQY
TRBJ2-5 TRBV6-1 ASLLSAGGMETQY
TRBJ2-3 TRBV6-1 ASTRGITDTQY
TRBJ2-5 TRBV10-3 ATSSGTQETQY
TRBJ1-5 TRBV18 ASSPQGSNQPQH
TRBJ2-7 TRBV6-5 ASSYLAGGRGEQY
TRBJ1-2 TRBV6-5 ASSSEGGGYT
TRBJ2-7 TRBV20-1 SARGGVEQY
TRBJ2-7 TRBV7-2 ASSLGSGGAYEQY
TRBJ2-5 TRBV20-1 SARGGERGPRETQY
TRBJ1-1 TRBV3-1 ASSQGTVYTEAS
TRBJ2-2 TRBV4-3 ASSQEPRLDTGELF
TRBJ1-1 TRBV7-9 ASSPWGPEGTEAF
TRBJ2-7 TRBV7-8 ASSSGQGTYEQY
TRBJ1-1 TRBV5-1 ASSSGGGGTEAF
TRBJ2-1 TRBV11-2 ASSLGTAGQILYNEQF
TRBJ1-4 TRBV5-6 ASSWNHLEKLF
TRBJ2-3 TRBV12-3/TRBV12-4 ASNPGLAVDTQY
TRBJ2-5 TRBV7-1 ASSSGGRYGETQY
TRBJ1-3 TRBV7-6 ASSPHSTGPTSGNTIY
TRBJ2-7 TRBV27 ASSPSQGLAGIYEQY